Presented here are 27 T cell receptor beta chains from one specimen sequenced in a study of blood T cell repertoires in COVID-19. This table comes from immunoSEQ multiplex PCR, and its TCRdb copy is limited to in-frame clones, with some not included. The repertoire consists of 250,000 or so clones, with approximately 90% occurring once and the leading ten covering approximately 1.3%. Sequences were obtained from PBMCs or T cells enriched from blood (not recorded which). The receptor source for this set is a human donor in a cohort exposed to, infected with or recovered from COVID-19 (not recorded which). The donor label of this sample is uncertain.

The CDR3 protein is CASSQNTFGQGSQETQYF. DNA of the CDR3: TGCGCCAGCAGCCAAAACACTTTCGGACAGGGAAGCCAAGAGACCCAGTACTTC. V is TRBV4-1 and J is TRBJ2-5; 8 nucleotides align to TRBD1. V gave up 2 bases and J gave up 1 base; unmatched junction bases: 12. This CDR3 is built from 18 residues. CDR1 MGHRA and CDR2 YSYEKL come from the germline V gene.

J is TRBJ1-5 and V is TRBV24-1; no clear D. Germline assignment: CDR1 KGHDR and CDR2 SFDVKD. The length of the CDR3 is 14 residues. Trimming took 3 bases from V and 4 from J, leaving 9 bases between them. DNA of the CDR3: TGTGCCACCAGTGATGGCGGTGGAAATCAGCCCCAGCATTTT. As protein: CATSDGGGNQPQHF.

This chain joins TRBV6-6 and TRBJ1-3; 7 bases match TRBD1. The CDR3 has 14 amino acids. The V segment lost 4 bases and the J segment 3 bases; nucleotides outside the gene matches: 3. The germline V gene has CDR1 MNHNY and CDR2 SVGAGI (reference sequence). The CDR3 nucleotides read TGTGCCAGCAGTTCAGGGGGAAGTGGAAACACCATATATTTT. Translating gives CASSSGGSGNTIYF.

The gene calls are TRBV7-6 and TRBJ1-6; D is unresolved. This CDR3 has 16 amino acids. Trimming stripped 2 bases from V and 7 bases from J, with 15 bases between. The germline V gene has CDR1 SGHVS and CDR2 FNYEAQ. CDR3 loop: CASSLKWEGRNSPLHF. As DNA, the CDR3 is TGTGCCAGCAGCTTAAAGTGGGAGGGAAGAAATTCACCCCTCCACTTT.

This chain uses TRBV7-9 with TRBJ1-1; D unclear. Germline assignment: CDR1 SEHNR and CDR2 FQNEAQ (reference sequence). Trimming took off 3 bases at V and 9 bases at J, with 26 bases between the two ends. The CDR3 covers 17 residues. CDR3: CASSFSGGPERTRKAFF. The CDR3 DNA reads TGTGCCAGCAGCTTCAGTGGAGGGCCAGAGAGGACTAGAAAAGCTTTCTTT.

The rearrangement uses TRBV5-1 and TRBJ2-5; 11 positions match TRBD1. The CDR3 consists of 16 residues. The junction had 10 bases not matched to a gene; V was cut back by 4 bases and J by 5 bases. Germline CDR1 and CDR2: SGHRS and YFSETQ. The CDR3 nucleotides read TGCGCCAGCAGCGACCGGGACAGGGGGTGGAGGGAGACCCAGTACTTC. Its translation is CASSDRDRGWRETQYF.

The gene calls are TRBV12-3 or TRBV12-4 and TRBJ1-2; maybe TRBD1 (5 bases). The length of the CDR3 is 13 residues. Trimming stripped 5 bases from V and 8 bases from J, with 15 bases between. In nucleotides, the CDR3 is TGTGCCAGCAGTGTAATGGGGCCCTGGGGCTACACCTTC. Translation: CASSVMGPWGYTF.

This clone has just one count. The V gene is TRBV7-8, the J gene TRBJ1-1; D not resolved. This CDR3 has 13 residues. The V end was cut by 3 bases, the J end by 5 bases, with 10 bases between. Per the germline V gene, CDR1 is SGHVS and CDR2 is FQNEAQ. CDR3 bases: TGTGCCAGCAGCTTGAGGGAGCGGACTGAAGCTTTCTTT. The encoded protein is CASSLRERTEAFF.

The chain is built from TRBV30 and TRBJ1-1, with a weak D call TRBD1 (5 bases). The CDR3 is 12 residues long. Germline CDR1 is GTSNPN and CDR2 is SVGIG (reference sequence). V lost 4 bases and J lost 4, with 10 bases in between. For the CDR3, the DNA is TGTGCCTGGATAGGGGAGGCCACTGAAGCTTTCTTT. This codes for CAWIGEATEAFF.

The chain combines TRBV7-2 with TRBJ1-6; 9 nucleotides line up with TRBD1. Germline V CDR1 and CDR2: SGHTA, FQGNSA. Germline trimming cut 5 bases from V and 7 bases from J; bases unmatched to any gene: 9. The CDR3 runs 16 residues. The CDR3 spells CASSLGTGSTNSPLHF. The CDR3 bases are TGTGCCAGCAGCCTAGGGACAGGGAGTACGAATTCACCCCTCCACTTT.

This clone was picked up one time. This chain joins TRBV6-2 or TRBV6-3 and TRBJ2-1; weak D call: TRBD1 (5 bases). The V gene's germline CDR1 is MNHEY and CDR2 SVGEGT. The V gene lost 0 bases and the J gene lost 7 bases, with 16 bases spanning the gap. The CDR3 has 16 residues. CDR3 in amino acids: CASSYSPGPPRNEQFF. In DNA, the CDR3 is TGTGCCAGCAGTTACTCGCCAGGGCCCCCGAGGAATGAGCAGTTCTTC.

The chain carries TRBV27 and TRBJ2-6; 7 nucleotides agree with TRBD1. V shed 9 bases, J shed 4 bases, and the junction held 15 bases outside the gene matches. The germline V gene has CDR1 MNHEY and CDR2 SMNVEV (reference sequence). This CDR3 comprises 17 residues. CDR3 loop: CASSWTGRAGGANVLTF. The CDR3 coding sequence is TGTGCCAGTTCCTGGACAGGAAGAGCAGGAGGGGCCAACGTCCTGACTTTC.

The chain is built from TRBV9 and TRBJ1-1, with a weak D call TRBD1 (5 bases). The CDR3 covers 17 residues. V lost 0 bases and J lost 2, with 17 bases in between. CDR1 and CDR2 from the germline V gene are SGDLS and YYNGEE. The CDR3, as DNA: TGTGCCAGCAGCGTAGAGGGGATCCCCCCCGGTAACACTGAAGCTTTCTTT. This gives the protein CASSVEGIPPGNTEAFF.

This chain uses TRBV6-5 with TRBJ2-2, with TRBD2 identical over 7 bases. CDR1 and CDR2 (germline): MNHEY, SVGAGI. V shed 6 bases and J 7 bases; nucleotides not matched to a gene: 5. CDR3 length: 13 residues. CDR3 bases: TGTGCCAGCAGGCTAAGCGGGATCGGGGAGCTGTTTTTT. This codes for CASRLSGIGELFF.

V is TRBV6-1 and J is TRBJ1-4; D gene uncertain. There are 16 residues in the CDR3. Germline V gives CDR1 MNHNS, CDR2 SASEGT. V was shortened by 2 bases and J by 0 bases, with 10 bases between the two germline ends. The CDR3 loop is CASSEQTRATNEKLFF. CDR3 DNA sequence: TGTGCCAGCAGTGAACAGACTCGGGCAACTAATGAAAAACTGTTTTTT.

The chain couples TRBV2 to TRBJ2-2; weak D call: TRBD2 (6 bases). Germline V CDR1 and CDR2: SNHLY, FYNNEI. The CDR3 is made up of 13 amino acids. The germline V and J ends were trimmed by 0 bases and 7 bases, with 6 bases remaining between them. The CDR3 sequence: CASSEAGGGELFF. In nucleotides, the CDR3 is TGTGCCAGCAGTGAAGCGGGGGGCGGGGAGCTGTTTTTT. The full variable domain, completed using reference TRBV2 and TRBJ2-2, is EPEVTQTPSHQVTQMGQEVILRCVPISNHLYFYWYRQILGQKVEFLVSFYNNEISEKSEIFDDQFSVERPDGSNFTLKIRSTKLEDSAMYFCASSEAGGGELFFGEGSRLTVL.

The chain combines TRBV5-1 with TRBJ1-4; 7 bases align to TRBD1. Looked up from germline, CDR1 is SGHRS and CDR2 is YFSETQ. Trimming removed 5 bases from V and 8 bases from J; junction bases left unmatched: 12. The CDR3 is 15 amino acids. The CDR3 spells CASSPDRSPLEKLFF. The CDR3 DNA is TGCGCCAGCAGTCCGGACAGGAGCCCCTTAGAAAAACTGTTTTTT.

CDR3 DNA sequence: TGTGCCAGCAGTTCCCTAAGGGGTGTCGGGGAGCTGTTTTTT. Protein sequence: CASSSLRGVGELFF. The chain couples TRBV6-5 to TRBJ2-2; TRBD1 is a possible D gene (5 bases). The CDR3 length is 14 residues. V was trimmed by 4 bases and J by 7 bases, leaving 13 bases between them. Germline values: CDR1 MNHEY, CDR2 SVGAGI.

The V gene is TRBV18, the J gene TRBJ1-6, with a weak D call TRBD1 (5 bases). CDR3 size: 15 residues. Trimming removed 0 bases from V and 7 bases from J, with 10 bases in between. Germline V CDR1 and CDR2: KGHSH, LQKENI. CDR3 DNA: TGTGCCAGCTCACCACCCAGCAGGGTGAATTCACCCCTCCACTTT. It encodes CASSPPSRVNSPLHF.

The chain joins TRBV5-1 to TRBJ2-5; 7 bases line up with TRBD1. Germline V lookup: CDR1 SGHRS, CDR2 YFSETQ. J lost 1 base, V lost 5 bases, and 8 bases had no gene match. The CDR3 has 15 residues. The CDR3 loop reads CASSSGTVLQETQYF. For the CDR3, the DNA is TGCGCCAGCAGTTCCGGGACAGTGCTCCAAGAGACCCAGTACTTC.

This clone was counted a single time. The chain's CDR3 is CAISAPGTGARQWFF. The CDR3 bases are TGTGCCATCAGTGCTCCCGGGACAGGGGCCCGGCAATGGTTCTTC. This chain uses TRBV10-3 with TRBJ2-1; 10 bases fit TRBD1. From germline, CDR1 is ENHRY and CDR2 SYGVKD. Trimming at V came to 4 bases and at J to 15 bases, leaving 15 bases not matched to a gene. The CDR3 runs to 15 residues.

This chain links TRBV3-1 (or the pseudogene TRBV3-2) with TRBJ1-2; tentatively, D is TRBD1 (6 bases). Trimming pared 3 bases from V and 5 bases from J, leaving 10 bases between. CDR3 length: 13 residues. Germline assignment: CDR1 LGHDT and CDR2 YNNKEL (reference sequence). The CDR3 loop is CASSQPQGYGYTF. As DNA, the CDR3 is TGTGCCAGCAGCCAGCCACAGGGTTATGGCTACACCTTC.

The rearrangement links TRBV2 to TRBJ2-1, with TRBD1 matching 7 bases. J was trimmed by 5 bases and V by 5 bases; bases with no gene match: 6. CDR3 length: 14 residues. Germline CDR1 reads SNHLY; CDR2 reads FYNNEI. CDR3 DNA: TGTGCCAGCAGTATCGAACAGGGGCACAATGAGCAGTTCTTC. It codes for CASSIEQGHNEQFF. Variable domain in full (rest from reference TRBV2 and TRBJ2-1): EPEVTQTPSHQVTQMGQEVILRCVPISNHLYFYWYRQILGQKVEFLVSFYNNEISEKSEIFDDQFSVERPDGSNFTLKIRSTKLEDSAMYFCASSIEQGHNEQFFGPGTRLTVL.

Details on this clone: The same CDR3 is also encoded by other DNA sequences in this sample. The V call is TRBV19, the J call TRBJ2-7; 10 nucleotides align to TRBD1. The CDR3 runs to 14 residues. The germline V gene encodes CDR1 LNHDA and CDR2 SQIVND (reference sequence). The ends lost 1 base at V and 3 bases at J; junction bases unmatched: 0. The CDR3 spells CASSIGTGGYEQYF. Here the CDR3 DNA reads TGTGCCAGTAGTATAGGGACAGGGGGCTACGAGCAGTACTTC.

The chain recombines TRBV9 with TRBJ1-1; 9 nucleotides line up with TRBD1. V lost 0 bases, J lost 4 bases, and 4 bases stayed unmatched. CDR3 size: 15 residues. CDR1 and CDR2 from the germline V gene are SGDLS and YYNGEE. CDR3 region: CASSVEGTGITEAFF. The DNA of the CDR3 is TGTGCCAGCAGCGTAGAAGGGACAGGGATCACTGAAGCTTTCTTT.

V is TRBV11-2 and J is TRBJ1-1, with a tentative D call TRBD1 (6 bases). V lost 4 bases to trimming and J lost 5 bases, with 17 bases between them. CDR1 and CDR2 (germline): SGHAT, FQNNGV. The CDR3 sequence is 15 residues long. Written as DNA, the CDR3 is TGTGCCAGCAGCTCCAGTGGGCAGGGGAGAACTGAAGCTTTCTTT. Its protein product is CASSSSGQGRTEAFF.

The J gene is TRBJ1-6, the V gene TRBV12-3 or TRBV12-4, with D perhaps matching TRBD1 (5 bases). This CDR3 region has 13 residues. The V end was cut by 3 bases, the J end by 9 bases, with 9 bases between. CDR3 DNA: TGTGCCAGCAGTTTCTCCCAGGGTTCACCCCTCCACTTT. Protein sequence: CASSFSQGSPLHF.